The T cell receptor (beta chain) described here comes from a study of blood T cells in healthy people across ages. Study outcomes and limitations: Versus aged donors, long-lived donors had higher diversity and more naive CD4+ cells. The lack of PBMC sorting stopped any conclusive naive versus antigen-experienced comparison. Considered underestimates were the diversity estimates obtained from one million T cells.

This clonotype was seen a few times. Its antigen is not known. Together with a sample-barcoded 5' primer, a J-beta primer mix was included in a second PCR lasting roughly 7 to 11 cycles. Every cDNA molecule carried a tag from a template-switch adaptor bearing 12 random nucleotides. TCRdb redid the calling of the 5' RACE reads with MiXCR, one entry per CDR3 protein. Here the sample spans hundreds of thousands of distinct CDR3 sequences, 20% to 25% being singletons. The germline V gene encodes CDR1 SGHNT and CDR2 YYREEE (reference sequence). Trimming removed 2 bases from V and 0 bases from J, with 9 bases in between. The CDR3 is 14 amino acids.

The sequence was obtained from a man aged 70-80 years in good health. Sequenced material: blood. The genes are TRBV5-4 and TRBJ2-7; D remains unclear. The CDR3 region is CASSLWQSSYEQYF. Here the CDR3 DNA reads TGTGCCAGCAGCTTATGGCAGAGCTCCTACGAGCAGTACTTC.